The clone carrying this TCR beta chain has a count of ten or more. This record belongs to a study of regulatory T cells in long-lasting Graves disease. Sample time point: newly diagnosed GD, antithyroid drugs for less than 3 months. The authors made the TCR library using RNA they extracted from PBMCs. CDR3 regions were amplified by Arm-PCR using iRepertoire HTBI primers to build TCR beta libraries. Using its own MiXCR run on the multiplex PCR reads, TCRdb lists one record per CDR3 protein. The data contain hundreds of thousands of distinct CDR3 sequences, 16% of them singletons. Germline loops: CDR1 MNHEY, CDR2 SMNVEV (reference sequence). The CDR3 is made up of 16 amino acids. Trimming cost V 2 bases and J 6 bases, with 16 bases left between them. The sample was also linked to a second study, of T cells in Graves' hyperthyroidism and ophthalmopathy. As that report states: TCR CDR3 underwent first-round RT-PCR with the HTBI primer set.

The chain links TRBV27 to TRBJ2-2; possible D gene TRBD1, 6 bases. Sequencing was performed on peripheral blood mononuclear cells (PBMCs), taken at new diagnosis, from a patient treated with antithyroid drugs. The source is a woman in her twenties or thirties with Graves disease. DNA for the CDR3: TGTGCCAGCAGTTTAGAAGGGGGTAGATTACCCGGGGAGCTGTTTTTT. Protein product: CASSLEGGRLPGELFF.